What follows is one TCR beta chain and its context. Its matching antigen is unknown. TCRdb independently ran MiXCR on the 5' RACE reads; one entry per CDR3 protein. The sample lists some 110,000 distinct CDR3 sequences, 6.5% to 9% occurring once. The sample comes from a study of T cells after yellow fever vaccination. Points from the study as a whole: Abundant bulk-derived clonotypes could contaminate FACS-sorted repertoires. Compared with primary, the secondary response was weaker and peaked at day 5, not 15.

This CDR3 is built from 14 residues. V lost 2 bases to trimming and J lost 2 bases, with 10 bases between them. Looked up from germline, CDR1 is MGHDK and CDR2 is SYGVNS. The rearrangement uses TRBV25-1 and TRBJ2-7; D assignment may be TRBD1 or TRBD2 (5 bases each). This sequence was found in a man in his late teens or twenties who received the YFV17D yellow fever vaccine. Sequences were derived from CD4+ T cells sorted from PBMCs, sampled approximately 40 days after the first yellow fever vaccination. This chain's CDR3 is CASSEPGTTYEQYF. The CDR3 DNA is TGTGCCAGCAGTGAACCCGGGACCACCTACGAGCAGTACTTC.